The clone carrying this TCR beta chain was seen ten or more times. What it binds is unknown. These data come from a study of T-cell memory formation after mild COVID-19. General observations from the study: The study found balanced CD4/CD8 in clones contracting day 15 to 85 and a CD4+ lean in later expanders.

Each CDR3 protein gets one entry after TCRdb re-called the 5' RACE reads with MiXCR. Here the sample spans hundreds of thousands of distinct CDR3 sequences, under 25% being singletons. CDR3 length: 14 amino acids. V was clipped by 6 bases and J by 8 bases; unmatched bases: 14. Germline V gene sequence: CDR1 DFQATT, CDR2 SNEGSKA (reference sequence). This TCR derives from a man aged 18 to 29 who had mild COVID-19 (a few samples of this study predate the infection). Cell type and time point are not known. Sequencing was performed on PBMCs or a T cell subset sorted from them (not recorded which). The V call is TRBV20-1, the J call TRBJ1-2; TRBD1 matches 8 bases. The CDR3 here is CSARQGFVIEGYTF. DNA for the CDR3: TGCAGTGCGAGACAGGGGTTCGTAATCGAGGGCTACACCTTC.